This T cell receptor (beta chain) was recovered during a study of blood T cell repertoires in COVID-19. Study-level information: Both acute and convalescent COVID-19 samples were obtained from the United States, Italy and Spain.

Germline assignment: CDR1 MDHEN and CDR2 SYDVKM. The CDR3 consists of 13 residues. Trimming cost V 6 bases and J 5 bases, with 13 bases left between them. Only in-frame clones appear in the TCRdb table, and some are missing; sequencing was by immunoSEQ multiplex PCR. This repertoire shows roughly 240,000 clones, around four fifths found once; its top ten account for 3% to 4.5%. Recruits, aged about 18 to 95 years, lived in under 25 US areas. Exposed volunteers were people who met a COVID-19 case within 2 weeks before study entry. Material for sequencing was PBMCs or T cells enriched from blood (not recorded which). This sequence joins TRBV28 and TRBJ1-2; D ambiguous. The TCR was taken from a woman in her forties who had been exposed to COVID-19. This chain's CDR3 is CASRGRVQYGYTF. DNA for the CDR3: TGTGCCAGCAGGGGCAGAGTACAATATGGCTACACCTTC.